This T cell receptor beta chain originates from a study of cytomegalovirus exposure and HLA in healthy donors. Use of 60 Vbeta and 13 Jbeta primers characterized the PCR. Authors' analysis steps: The authors later counted 70 million to 85 million unique TCR beta chains, 9.5 million to 13 million of them shared. Method: immunoSEQ multiplex PCR; TCRdb's copy keeps in-frame clones and lacks some. That table is the source of V, J and clone size, and D and trimming were worked out from the DNA. The profile shows approximately 170,000 clones, under 85% of them singletons. This clone was counted only a few times. V was pared by 2 bases and J by 3 bases, with 9 bases between. The CDR3 is made up of 14 amino acids. CDR1 is SGHVS, CDR2 FQNEAQ, per germline.

V usage is TRBV7-8 and J usage is TRBJ2-3; tentatively, D is TRBD2 (5 bases). The sequenced sample consisted of PBMCs. The clonotype comes from a woman between 18 and 29 years old in good health and CMV-seropositive. CDR3: CASSLFAGTDTQYF. The DNA of the CDR3 is TGTGCCAGCAGCTTATTTGCGGGTACAGATACGCAGTATTTT.